This entry is about one TCR beta chain. The data were obtained in a study of technical replicates of blood from a handful of donors. Sequencing was performed with immunoSEQ multiplex PCR; in TCRdb, only in-frame clones are kept and a portion is missing. The sample records about 83,000 clones, more than 90% being singletons. CDR3 length: 12 amino acids. This sequence joins TRBV21-1 and TRBJ2-7; the D call of TRBD1 is as the table states it, not checked on the DNA. TRBV21-1 counts as a pseudogene. The receptor comes from a human donor in good health. Sequenced sample: T cells isolated from PBMCs. Written as DNA, the CDR3 is TGTGCCAGCAGCCGGGACACCTACGAGCAGTACTTC. This codes for CASSRDTYEQYF.